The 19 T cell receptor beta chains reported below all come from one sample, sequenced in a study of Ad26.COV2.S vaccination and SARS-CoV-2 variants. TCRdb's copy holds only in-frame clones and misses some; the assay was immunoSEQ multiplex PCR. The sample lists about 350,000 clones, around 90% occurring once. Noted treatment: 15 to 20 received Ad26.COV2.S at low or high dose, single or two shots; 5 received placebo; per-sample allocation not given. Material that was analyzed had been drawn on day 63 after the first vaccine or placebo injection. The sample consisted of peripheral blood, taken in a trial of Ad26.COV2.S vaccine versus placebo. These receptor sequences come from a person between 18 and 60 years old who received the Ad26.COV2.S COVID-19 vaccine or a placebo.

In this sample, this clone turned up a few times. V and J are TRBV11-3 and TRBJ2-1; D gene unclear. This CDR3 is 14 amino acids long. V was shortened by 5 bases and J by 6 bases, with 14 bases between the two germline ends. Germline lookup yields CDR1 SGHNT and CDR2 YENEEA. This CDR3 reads CASSPTQFGNEQFF. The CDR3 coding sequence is TGTGCCAGCAGCCCGACTCAATTCGGCAATGAGCAGTTCTTC.

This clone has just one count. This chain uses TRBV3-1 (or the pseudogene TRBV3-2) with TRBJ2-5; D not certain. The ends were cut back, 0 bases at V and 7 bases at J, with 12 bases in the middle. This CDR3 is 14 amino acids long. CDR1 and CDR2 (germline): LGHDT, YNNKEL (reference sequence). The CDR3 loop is CASSQDLGRVTQYF. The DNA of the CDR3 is TGTGCCAGCAGCCAAGATCTCGGAAGGGTGACCCAGTACTTC.

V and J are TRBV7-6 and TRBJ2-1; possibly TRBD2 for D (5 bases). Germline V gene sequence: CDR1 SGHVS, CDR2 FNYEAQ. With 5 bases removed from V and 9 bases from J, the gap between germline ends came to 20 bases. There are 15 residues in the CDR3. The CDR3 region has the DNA TGTGCCAGCAGCCTCCAGCGGCTGCCTAGTTTTGAGCAGTTCTTC. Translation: CASSLQRLPSFEQFF.

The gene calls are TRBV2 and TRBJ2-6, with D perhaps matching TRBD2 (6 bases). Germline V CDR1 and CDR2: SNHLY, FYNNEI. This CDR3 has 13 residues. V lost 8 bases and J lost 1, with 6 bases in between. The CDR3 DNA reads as TGTGCCAGCCGGGGGTCTGGGGCCAACGTCCTGACTTTC. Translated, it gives CASRGSGANVLTF.

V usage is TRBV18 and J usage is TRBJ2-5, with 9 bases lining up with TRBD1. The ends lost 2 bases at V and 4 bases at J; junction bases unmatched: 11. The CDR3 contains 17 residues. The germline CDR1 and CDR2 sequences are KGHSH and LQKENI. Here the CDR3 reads CASSPTMGQGTLETQYF. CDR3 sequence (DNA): TGTGCCAGCTCACCAACTATGGGACAGGGAACGTTAGAGACCCAGTACTTC.

The CDR3 loop reads CASSRQGSTEAFF. For the CDR3, the DNA is TGTGCCAGCAGCCGACAGGGGAGCACTGAAGCTTTCTTT. This chain uses TRBV11-3 with TRBJ1-1; 8 bases are a match to TRBD1. CDR3 length: 13 residues. Germline CDR1 SGHNT, CDR2 YENEEA. After removal of 5 bases from V and 4 bases from J, the junction contained 3 bases not matched to a gene.

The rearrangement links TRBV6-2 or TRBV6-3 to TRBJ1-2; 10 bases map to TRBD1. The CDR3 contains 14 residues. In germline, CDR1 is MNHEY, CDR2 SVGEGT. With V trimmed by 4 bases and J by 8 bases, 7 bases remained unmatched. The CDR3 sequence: CASSFRDRGEGYTF. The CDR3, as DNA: TGTGCCAGCAGTTTCCGGGACAGGGGCGAAGGCTACACCTTC.

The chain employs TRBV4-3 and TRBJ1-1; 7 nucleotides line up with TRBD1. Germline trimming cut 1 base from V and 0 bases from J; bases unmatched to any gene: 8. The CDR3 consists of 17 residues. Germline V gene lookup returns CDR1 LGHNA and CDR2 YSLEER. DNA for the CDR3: TGCGCCAGCAGCCAAGCGCGACAGGGCTCCATGAACACTGAAGCTTTCTTT. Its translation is CASSQARQGSMNTEAFF.

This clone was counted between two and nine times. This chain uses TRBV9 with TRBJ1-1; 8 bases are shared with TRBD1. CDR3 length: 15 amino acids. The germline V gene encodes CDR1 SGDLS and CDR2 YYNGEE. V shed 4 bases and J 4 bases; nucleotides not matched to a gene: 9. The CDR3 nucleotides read TGTGCCAGCAGCACCGGACAGGGACGGGGCACTGAAGCTTTCTTT. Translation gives CASSTGQGRGTEAFF.

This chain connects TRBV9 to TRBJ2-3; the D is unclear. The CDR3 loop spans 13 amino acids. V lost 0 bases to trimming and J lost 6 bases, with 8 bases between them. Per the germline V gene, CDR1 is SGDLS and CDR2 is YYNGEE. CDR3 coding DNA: TGTGCCAGCAGCGTAGGCCGTAGTGATACGCAGTATTTT. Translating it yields CASSVGRSDTQYF. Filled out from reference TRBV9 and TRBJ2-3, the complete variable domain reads DSGVTQTPKHLITATGQRVTLRCSPRSGDLSVYWYQQSLDQGLQFLIQYYNGEERAKGNILERFSAQQFPDLHSELNLSSLELGDSALYFCASSVGRSDTQYFGPGTRLTVL.

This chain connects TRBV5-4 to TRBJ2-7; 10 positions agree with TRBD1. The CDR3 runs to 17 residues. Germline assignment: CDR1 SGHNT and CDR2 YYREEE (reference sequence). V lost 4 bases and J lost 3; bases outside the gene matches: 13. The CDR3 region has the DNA TGTGCCAGCAGCCCAAGACAGGGGGCGATCGGTAACTACGAGCAGTACTTC. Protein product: CASSPRQGAIGNYEQYF.

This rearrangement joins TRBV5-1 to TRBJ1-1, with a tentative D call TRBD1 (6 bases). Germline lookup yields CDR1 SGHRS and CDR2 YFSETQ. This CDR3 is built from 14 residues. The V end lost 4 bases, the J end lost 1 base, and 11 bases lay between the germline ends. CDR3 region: CASSGGTKNTEAFF. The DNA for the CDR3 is TGCGCCAGCAGCGGGGGGACAAAGAACACTGAAGCTTTCTTT. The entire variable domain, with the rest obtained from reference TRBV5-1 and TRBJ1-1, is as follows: KAGVTQTPRYLIKTRGQQVTLSCSPISGHRSVSWYQQTPGQGLQFLFEYFSETQRNKGNFPGRFSGRQFSNSRSEMNVSTLELGDSALYLCASSGGTKNTEAFFGQGTRLTVV.

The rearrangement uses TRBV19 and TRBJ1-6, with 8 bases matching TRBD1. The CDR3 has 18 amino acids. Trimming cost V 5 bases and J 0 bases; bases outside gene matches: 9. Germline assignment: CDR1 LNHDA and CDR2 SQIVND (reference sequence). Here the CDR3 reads CASSARTGMSSYNSPLHF. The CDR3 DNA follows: TGTGCCAGTAGTGCTAGGACAGGGATGAGCTCCTATAATTCACCCCTCCACTTT.

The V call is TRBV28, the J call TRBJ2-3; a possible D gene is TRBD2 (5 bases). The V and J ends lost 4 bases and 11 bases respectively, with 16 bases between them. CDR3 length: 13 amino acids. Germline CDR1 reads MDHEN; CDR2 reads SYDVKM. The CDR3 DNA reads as TGTGCCAGCAGTTCGCGGGCCAGTCGGGGGCAGTATTTT. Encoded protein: CASSSRASRGQYF.

The CDR3 loop is CASSYNPGQIFYGYTF. The CDR3 DNA reads as TGTGCCAGCAGCTATAATCCGGGACAAATATTCTATGGCTACACCTTC. The V gene is TRBV3-1 (or the pseudogene TRBV3-2), the J gene TRBJ1-2; D might be TRBD1 (6 bases). V lost 5 bases and J 4 bases, leaving 20 bases between the germline ends. Germline values: CDR1 LGHDT, CDR2 YNNKEL (reference sequence). The CDR3 runs to 16 residues.

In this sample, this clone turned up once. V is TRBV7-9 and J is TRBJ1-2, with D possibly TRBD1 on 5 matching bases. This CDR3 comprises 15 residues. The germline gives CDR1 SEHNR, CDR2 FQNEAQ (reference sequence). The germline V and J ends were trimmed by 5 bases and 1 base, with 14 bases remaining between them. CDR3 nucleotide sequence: TGTGCCAGCAGCCGAAGTGGGGGTGTTAACTATGGCTACACCTTC. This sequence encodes CASSRSGGVNYGYTF.

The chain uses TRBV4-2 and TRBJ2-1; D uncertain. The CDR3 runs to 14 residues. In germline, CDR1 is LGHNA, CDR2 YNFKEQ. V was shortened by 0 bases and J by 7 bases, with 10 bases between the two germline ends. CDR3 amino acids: CASSQEGATNEQFF. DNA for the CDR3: TGTGCCAGCAGCCAAGAGGGCGCGACGAATGAGCAGTTCTTC.

DNA of the CDR3: TGTGCCAGCAGTGAAAGGAGGGGCATCGTGAACACTGAAGCTTTCTTT. This encodes CASSERRGIVNTEAFF. This rearrangement joins TRBV25-1 to TRBJ1-1, with a weak D call TRBD1 (5 bases). Looked up from germline, CDR1 is MGHDK and CDR2 is SYGVNS. This CDR3 has 16 residues. V shed 2 bases and J shed 0 bases, with 13 bases lying between them.

The chain's CDR3 is CASSQRRAPYNEQFF. CDR3 bases: TGTGCCAGCAGCCAGAGGAGGGCCCCCTACAATGAGCAGTTCTTC. This chain joins TRBV11-2 and TRBJ2-1, with a possible D match to TRBD2 (6 bases). The V and J ends lost 5 bases and 2 bases respectively, with 13 bases between them. Per germline, CDR1 SGHAT and CDR2 FQNNGV. This CDR3 spans 15 amino acids.